This TCR beta chain emerged from a study of T cell responses to AZD1222 COVID-19 vaccine. This table comes from immunoSEQ multiplex PCR, and its TCRdb copy is limited to in-frame clones, with some not included. The sample has under 150,000 clones; around 88% are singletons. The V gene lost 4 bases and the J gene lost 5 bases, with 18 bases spanning the gap. Per the germline V gene, CDR1 is SGHVS and CDR2 is FQNEAQ. This CDR3 contains 15 residues. The TCR sequence derives from an adult in good health. The rearrangement uses TRBV7-8 and TRBJ2-7; possibly TRBD1 or TRBD2 for D (5 bases each). The material was peripheral blood, obtained on day 0 of MenACWY control vaccination. The CDR3 spells CASSSNPGTVNEQYF. The DNA for the CDR3 is TGTGCCAGCAGCTCGAACCCCGGGACCGTAAACGAGCAGTACTTC.